This T cell receptor (beta chain) was observed in a study of T cell responses to AZD1222 COVID-19 vaccine. Across the whole study: Recipients boosted at about 4 weeks or about 12 weeks are pooled. Points from the study as a whole: Recipients of two AZD1222 doses showed rising Spike-specific TCR breadth and depth.

Germline CDR1 reads SSHAT; CDR2 reads FNYEAQ (reference sequence). This CDR3 comprises 15 residues. Regarding this clone: As yet, its antigen is unknown. At one end, the junction sequence differs from germline, possibly due to a read error.

The protocol was immunoSEQ multiplex PCR, while the TCRdb copy is restricted to in-frame clones and leaves out a portion. The sample contains around 78,000 clones, roughly 80% of which appear only once. The specimen was peripheral blood, collected on day 0 of AZD1222 vaccination. This TCR derives from an adult in good health. The chain recombines TRBV7-7 with TRBJ2-2; D is possibly TRBD2 (5 bases). In DNA form, the CDR3 reads TGTGCTAGCAGCTCTGGGGTTGCGGGTACCGGGGAGCTGTTTTTT. It is translated as CASSSGVAGTGELFF.